The 24 T cell receptor beta chains listed next were all sequenced from one sample in a study of high-grade serous ovarian cancer treatment subgroups (dated by TCRdb to about 2021). Tumor samples were obtained before definitive surgery or chemotherapy. The receptor library was made with the immunoSEQ multiplex PCR assay. The source is immuneACCESS, and TCRdb retained only in-frame sequences with V and J called. Part of the clones is not carried over; for the studies checked, unresolved V genes explain less than half of this, and the remainder is unexplained. The sample records 3,000 or so clones, 50% to 70% of which are singletons. The ten top clones hold more than 7.5% of the sample. Sequencing was carried out using tumor tissue. These receptors came from a human donor with high-grade serous ovarian cancer.

The chain is built from TRBV19 and TRBJ1-1; 8 bases agree with TRBD1. This CDR3 has 17 residues. The trim removed 5 bases at V and 6 bases at J, leaving 17 bases unmatched. Looked up from germline, CDR1 is LNHDA and CDR2 is SQIVND (reference sequence). The CDR3 DNA reads as TGTGCCAGTAGTGGACTACGGACAGGGCAGTTTGGCGCTGAAGCTTTCTTT. It translates to CASSGLRTGQFGAEAFF.

The rearrangement joins TRBV10-3 to TRBJ2-4, with D possibly matching TRBD2 (6 bases). V was trimmed by 8 bases and J by 8 bases, leaving 22 bases between them. Germline lookup yields CDR1 ENHRY and CDR2 SYGVKD. CDR3 size: 15 residues. CDR3 coding DNA: TGTGCCATCGGGTCCGCGGGGCCCCCGTTAGACATTCAGTACTTC. This sequence encodes CAIGSAGPPLDIQYF.

The chain joins TRBV6-5 to TRBJ2-1; 11 nucleotides agree with TRBD2. From germline, CDR1 is MNHEY and CDR2 SVGAGI. This CDR3 region has 16 residues. V dropped 1 base and J dropped 7; count of bases not matched to a gene: 6. The CDR3 protein is CASSYYSGGASNEQFF. In nucleotides, the CDR3 is TGTGCCAGCAGTTACTATAGCGGGGGGGCGTCTAATGAGCAGTTCTTC.

This clone showed up just a few times. V and J are TRBV6-1 and TRBJ1-4, with D tentatively TRBD1 (5 bases). Trimming removed 1 base at V and 10 bases at J, with 13 bases between. CDR3 length equals 14 residues. Germline-derived CDR1 and CDR2 are MNHNS and SASEGT. In nucleotides, the CDR3 is TGTGCCAGCAGTGAAGGCGGGACTATGCGAAAACTGTTTTTT. It encodes CASSEGGTMRKLFF.

CDR3 residues: CASSQVLWKRIGNTEAFF. In DNA, the CDR3 is TGCGCCAGCAGCCAAGTGCTCTGGAAACGGATAGGGAACACTGAAGCTTTCTTT. The rearrangement links TRBV4-1 to TRBJ1-1, with no clear D. Per germline, CDR1 MGHRA and CDR2 YSYEKL. The CDR3 has 18 residues. V was cut by 1 base and J by 1 base, with 19 bases left in between.

The chain combines TRBV19 with TRBJ2-1; the D gene is possibly TRBD2 (6 bases). Trimming stripped 5 bases from V and 5 bases from J, with 10 bases between. The germline V gene encodes CDR1 LNHDA and CDR2 SQIVND (reference sequence). This CDR3 has 13 residues. The CDR3 reads CASSDSGNNEQFF. In DNA form, the CDR3 reads TGTGCCAGTAGTGATAGCGGAAACAATGAGCAGTTCTTC.

This chain links TRBV9 with TRBJ2-7; TRBD2 aligns across 10 bases. From germline, CDR1 is SGDLS and CDR2 YYNGEE. This CDR3 is built from 16 residues. Trimming at V came to 0 bases and at J to 4 bases, leaving 7 bases not matched to a gene. The CDR3 sequence: CASSVGNLAGVYEQYF. In DNA, the CDR3 is TGTGCCAGCAGCGTAGGGAACCTAGCGGGAGTTTACGAGCAGTACTTC.

This clone appeared a few times. The chain links TRBV6-5 to TRBJ2-1; 11 bases match TRBD2. The V gene's germline CDR1 is MNHEY and CDR2 SVGAGI. The CDR3 runs 15 residues. The V gene end was trimmed by 5 bases and the J gene end by 4 bases; junction bases not matched to a gene: 4. The CDR3 spells CASSGGLAAYNEQFF. The CDR3 nucleotides are TGTGCCAGCAGTGGGGGACTAGCGGCGTACAATGAGCAGTTCTTC.

This clone showed up just a few times. This sequence joins TRBV6-1 and TRBJ1-5; 7 positions match TRBD1. Germline values: CDR1 MNHNS, CDR2 SASEGT. This CDR3 region has 15 residues. Germline trimming cut 4 bases from V and 1 base from J; bases unmatched to any gene: 4. The CDR3 coding sequence is TGTGCCAGCAGTGTCGGGACAGAAAGCAATCAGCCCCAGCATTTT. Translation gives CASSVGTESNQPQHF.

The gene calls are TRBV27 and TRBJ2-7; 7 positions agree with TRBD2. Germline lookup yields CDR1 MNHEY and CDR2 SMNVEV (reference sequence). This CDR3 is built from 15 residues. V gave up 5 bases and J gave up 2 bases; unmatched junction bases: 9. The CDR3: CASSLTSDNAYEQYF. In nucleotides, the CDR3 is TGTGCCAGCAGTCTTACTAGCGATAACGCCTACGAGCAGTACTTC.

The chain has TRBV19 and TRBJ2-1, with 13 bases matching TRBD2. V trimming: 0 bases; J trimming: 4 bases; junction bases outside the gene matches: 3. The CDR3 extends over 17 amino acids. Germline V gene lookup returns CDR1 LNHDA and CDR2 SQIVND (reference sequence). CDR3 bases: TGTGCCAGTAGTATAGAGAGGACTAGCGGGAGTTACAATGAGCAGTTCTTC. Translating it yields CASSIERTSGSYNEQFF.

The rearrangement links TRBV25-1 to TRBJ2-1; 8 nucleotides match TRBD1. Germline V gene data show CDR1 as MGHDK and CDR2 as SYGVNS. J was trimmed by 5 bases and V by 4 bases; bases with no gene match: 4. The CDR3 spans 14 residues. CDR3 amino acids: CASSATGAHNEQFF. CDR3 nucleotide sequence: TGTGCCAGCAGTGCGACAGGGGCCCACAATGAGCAGTTCTTC.

This clone has a handful of counts. The gene calls are TRBV2 and TRBJ1-2; tentative D call: TRBD1 (6 bases). Trimming took 6 bases from V and 4 from J, leaving 12 bases between them. From germline, CDR1 is SNHLY and CDR2 FYNNEI. The CDR3 has 13 amino acids. DNA for the CDR3: TGTGCCAGCAGCGCCCAGGGGTTCTATGGCTACACCTTC. Protein product: CASSAQGFYGYTF.

This clone turned up a few times. This chain uses TRBV13 with TRBJ1-4; 9 nucleotides agree with TRBD1. Germline loops: CDR1 PRHDT, CDR2 FYEKMQ (reference sequence). Germline trimming cut 6 bases from V and 7 bases from J; bases unmatched to any gene: 3. The CDR3 spans 13 residues. CDR3 bases: TGTGCCAGCAGAAACAGGGGGCTTGAAAAACTGTTTTTT. Amino acid sequence: CASRNRGLEKLFF.

The chain is built from TRBV18 and TRBJ1-6; the match to TRBD1 covers 7 bases. Germline trimming cut 3 bases from V and 7 bases from J; bases unmatched to any gene: 3. The CDR3 is made up of 14 amino acids. Germline V CDR1 and CDR2: KGHSH, LQKENI. CDR3 DNA: TGTGCCAGCTCACCTGACAGGGTAAATTCACCCCTCCACTTT. Protein sequence: CASSPDRVNSPLHF.

V gene TRBV2 combines with J gene TRBJ1-1; tentative D call: TRBD1 (5 bases). With 3 bases removed from V and 0 bases from J, the gap between germline ends came to 14 bases. The CDR3 length is 16 residues. Germline loops: CDR1 SNHLY, CDR2 FYNNEI. CDR3 bases: TGTGCCAGCAGTGAGGGGGACGGTTCCATGAACACTGAAGCTTTCTTT. Its translation: CASSEGDGSMNTEAFF.

There are a few counts of this clone. This chain links TRBV6-5 with TRBJ1-1; 10 positions agree with TRBD1. CDR3 size: 15 residues. After removal of 7 bases from V and 1 base from J, the junction contained 6 bases not matched to a gene. CDR1 is MNHEY, CDR2 SVGAGI, per germline. The CDR3 DNA follows: TGTGCCAGCACTCGACAGGGGGCGAGGAACACTGAAGCTTTCTTT. Its translation is CASTRQGARNTEAFF.

This clone was observed once. The V and J genes are TRBV10-3 and TRBJ1-4; the match to TRBD1 covers 10 bases. Germline loops: CDR1 ENHRY, CDR2 SYGVKD. Trimming took 5 bases from V and 6 from J; bases not matched to a gene: 9. This CDR3 contains 16 residues. This CDR3 reads CAISQAWGTGDEKLFF. CDR3 DNA: TGTGCCATCAGTCAGGCCTGGGGGACAGGGGATGAAAAACTGTTTTTT.

This rearrangement joins TRBV18 to TRBJ2-7; 7 bases align to TRBD1. Losses at the gene ends were 3 bases for V and 3 bases for J; bases not matched to a gene: 8. Germline V gives CDR1 KGHSH, CDR2 LQKENI. This CDR3 spans 15 amino acids. The CDR3 nucleotides read TGTGCCAGCTCACCTGGACAGGTTTCGGGCTACGAGCAGTACTTC. This encodes CASSPGQVSGYEQYF.

This chain links TRBV27 with TRBJ2-1, with unresolved D. Looked up from germline, CDR1 is MNHEY and CDR2 is SMNVEV (reference sequence). The V end lost 9 bases, the J end lost 6 bases, and 6 bases lay between the germline ends. The CDR3 covers 10 residues. This CDR3 is CARIGNEQFF. CDR3 nucleotides: TGTGCCAGGATTGGCAATGAGCAGTTCTTC.

The V call is TRBV6-4, the J call TRBJ2-3; D may match TRBD1 or TRBD2 (8 bases each). The germline gives CDR1 MRHNA, CDR2 SNTAGT. The V end lost 11 bases, the J end lost 4 bases, and 25 bases lay between the germline ends. CDR3 length equals 16 residues. The CDR3 bases are TGTGCCGCCAGGGGGCCTCCGGGGGGGCCGCCAGATACGCAGTATTTT. It is translated as CAARGPPGGPPDTQYF.

The chain combines TRBV7-2 with TRBJ2-5; no definite D call. Germline V gene lookup returns CDR1 SGHTA and CDR2 FQGNSA. V lost 2 bases to trimming and J lost 4 bases, with 5 bases between them. The CDR3 length is 12 residues. CDR3 sequence (DNA): TGTGCCAGCAGCTTAACCCGAGAGACCCAGTACTTC. Translated, it gives CASSLTRETQYF.

This chain connects TRBV6-1 to TRBJ2-3; 7 positions agree with TRBD2. The CDR3 totals 15 residues. Germline V gene sequence: CDR1 MNHNS, CDR2 SASEGT. Unmatched junction bases numbered 6, after V lost 3 bases and J lost 3 bases. CDR3 loop: CASSEGGYGTDTQYF. For the CDR3, the DNA is TGTGCCAGCAGTGAGGGAGGGTATGGAACAGATACGCAGTATTTT.

The genes are TRBV19 and TRBJ1-2; 10 positions agree with TRBD1. The CDR3 spans 14 residues. V was pared by 5 bases and J by 8 bases, with 8 bases of the junction left unmatched. Per the germline V gene, CDR1 is LNHDA and CDR2 is SQIVND (reference sequence). CDR3 DNA: TGTGCCAGTAGTCAAAGGACAGGGGGATTGGGCTACACCTTC. Protein product: CASSQRTGGLGYTF. Full variable domain (remainder filled in from reference TRBV19 and TRBJ1-2): DGGITQSPKYLFRKEGQNVTLSCEQNLNHDAMYWYRQDPGQGLRLIYYSQIVNDFQKGDIAEGYSVSREKKESFPLTVTSAQKNPTAFYLCASSQRTGGLGYTFGSGTRLTVV.